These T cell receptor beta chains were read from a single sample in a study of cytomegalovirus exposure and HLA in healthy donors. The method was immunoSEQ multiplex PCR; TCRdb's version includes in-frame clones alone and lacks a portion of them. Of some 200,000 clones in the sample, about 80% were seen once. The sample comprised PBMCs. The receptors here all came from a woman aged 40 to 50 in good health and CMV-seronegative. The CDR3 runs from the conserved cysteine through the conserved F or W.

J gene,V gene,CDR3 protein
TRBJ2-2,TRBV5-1,CASSLVGLDTGELFF
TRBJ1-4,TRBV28,CATHPTGAGEKLFF
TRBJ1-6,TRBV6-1,CASSPWRGRNSPLHF
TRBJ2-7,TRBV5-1,CASSLNAGDYEQYF
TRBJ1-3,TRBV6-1,CASSAWGGPPGNTIYF
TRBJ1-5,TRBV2,CASSEEIWGAGPSRQPQHF
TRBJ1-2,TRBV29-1,CSADRGDYGYTF
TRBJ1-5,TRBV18,CASSLTVSGSPNTQPQHF
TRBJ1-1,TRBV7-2,CASTPLGLKGTEAFF
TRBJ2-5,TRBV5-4,CASSLGGLLAGGQETQYF
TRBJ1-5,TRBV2,CASSGTGDQPQHF
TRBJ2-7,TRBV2,CASSRTGQGYEQYF
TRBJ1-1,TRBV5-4,CASSFDRLTEAFF
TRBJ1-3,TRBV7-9,CASSSGQRSGNTIYF
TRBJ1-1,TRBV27,CASRKGEMNTEAFF
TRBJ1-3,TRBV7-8,CASSLGTGGLAGNTIYF
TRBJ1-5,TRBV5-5,CASSLAGGDQPQHF
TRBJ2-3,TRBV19,CASSQGGTDTQYF
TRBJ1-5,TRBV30,CAWSKSAGNGQPQHF
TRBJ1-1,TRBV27,CASSLTLRTEAFF
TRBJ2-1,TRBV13,CASNAGGRVEQFF
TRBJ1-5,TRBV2,CASSGLGRSNQPQHF
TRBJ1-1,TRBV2,CASSLENTEAFF
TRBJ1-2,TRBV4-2,CASSQAPGEVIKGYTF
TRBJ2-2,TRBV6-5,CASSKGGANTGELFF
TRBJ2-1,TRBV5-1,CASSLALAGGTYNEQFF
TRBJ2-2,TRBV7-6,CASSGGGAGDTGELFF
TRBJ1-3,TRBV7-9,CASSLEGLGRDF
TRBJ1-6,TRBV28,CASSTTGWGYSPLHF
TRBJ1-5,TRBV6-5,CASKPLDQGTPQHF
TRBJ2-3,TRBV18,CASSRALAGRDTQYF
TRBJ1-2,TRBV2,CASSEDRGGYGYTF
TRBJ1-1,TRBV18,CASSPPLLSTEAFF
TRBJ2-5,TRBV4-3,CASSQDAGGETQYF
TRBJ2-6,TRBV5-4,CALSGAGANVLTF
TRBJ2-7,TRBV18,CASSPWQSDYEQYF
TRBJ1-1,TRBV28,CASSGTTFTEAFF
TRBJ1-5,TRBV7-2,CASSTDSTQPQHF
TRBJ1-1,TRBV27,CASSLRGWNTEAFF
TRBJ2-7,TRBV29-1,CSAYRQGGYEQYF
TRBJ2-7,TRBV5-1,CASSLPLSGVAYEQYF
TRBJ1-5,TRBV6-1,CASSEQQGGQPQHF
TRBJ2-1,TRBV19,CASSTGTGNEQFF
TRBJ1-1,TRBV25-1,CASRDGVTGDYTEAFF
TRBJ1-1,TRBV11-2,CASSLDRATEAFF
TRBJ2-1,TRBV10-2,CASSNINNEQFF
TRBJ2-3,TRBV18,CASSPTAVPDTQYF
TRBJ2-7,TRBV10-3,CAIAGRDEQYF
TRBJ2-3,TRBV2,CASSITGDQDTQYF
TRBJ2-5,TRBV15,CATSRGSGGAQETQYF
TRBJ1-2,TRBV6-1,CASSEARDRGYGYTF
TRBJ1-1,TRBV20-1,CSAKQSEAFF
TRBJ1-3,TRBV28,CASSLSLSGNTIYF